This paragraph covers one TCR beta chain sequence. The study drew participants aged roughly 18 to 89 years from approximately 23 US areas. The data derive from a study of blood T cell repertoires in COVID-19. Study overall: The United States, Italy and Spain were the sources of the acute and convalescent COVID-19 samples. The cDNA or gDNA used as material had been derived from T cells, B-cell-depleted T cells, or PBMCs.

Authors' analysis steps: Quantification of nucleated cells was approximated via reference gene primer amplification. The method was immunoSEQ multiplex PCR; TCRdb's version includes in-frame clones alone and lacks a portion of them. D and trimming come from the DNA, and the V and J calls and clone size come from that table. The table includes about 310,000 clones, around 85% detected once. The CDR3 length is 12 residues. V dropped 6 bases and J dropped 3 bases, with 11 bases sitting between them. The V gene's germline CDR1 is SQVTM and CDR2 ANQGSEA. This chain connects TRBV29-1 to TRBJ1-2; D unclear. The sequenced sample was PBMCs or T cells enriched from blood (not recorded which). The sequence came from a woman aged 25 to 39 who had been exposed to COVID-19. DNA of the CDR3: TGCAGCGTGGCGGTAGGAGACTATGGCTACACCTTC. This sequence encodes CSVAVGDYGYTF.